The next 27 T cell receptor beta chains were all read from a single sample in a study of T cell changes during pregnancy in multiple sclerosis. Sequencing used immunoSEQ multiplex PCR; TCRdb keeps in-frame clones, though not all of them. The table shows tens of thousands of clones, with 90% to 95% occurring only once. The sample was peripheral blood, taken after pregnancy. The receptors shown here come from a female donor with multiple sclerosis, enrolled in a pregnancy study.

This clone has a single count. The chain is built from TRBV7-9 and TRBJ2-5; 8 positions agree with TRBD1. Germline trimming cut 4 bases from V and 2 bases from J; bases unmatched to any gene: 6. The germline V gene has CDR1 SEHNR and CDR2 FQNEAQ (reference sequence). The CDR3 length is 15 residues. The CDR3, as DNA: TGTGCCAGCAGCTCGGGACAGGCCAAACAAGAGACCCAGTACTTC. It codes for CASSSGQAKQETQYF.

The rearrangement links TRBV27 to TRBJ1-1; TRBD1 agrees at 9 bases. The CDR3 extends over 18 amino acids. J was trimmed by 3 bases and V by 5 bases; bases with no gene match: 16. CDR1 is MNHEY and CDR2 is SMNVEV in the germline V gene (reference sequence). The CDR3 sequence is CASSPPGQGLGGDTEAFF. The CDR3 DNA reads TGTGCCAGCAGTCCTCCGGGACAGGGACTGGGTGGGGACACTGAAGCTTTCTTT.

CDR3 nucleotide sequence: TGTGCCTGGAGTGAAGGGACATCTCAAGAGACCCAGTACTTC. It yields the protein CAWSEGTSQETQYF. This chain uses TRBV30 with TRBJ2-5, with TRBD1 as a possible D gene (6 bases). V dropped 1 base and J dropped 2 bases, with 11 bases sitting between them. Germline V gene data show CDR1 as GTSNPN and CDR2 as SVGIG (reference sequence). The length of the CDR3 is 14 residues.

The chain uses TRBV7-9 and TRBJ2-7, with TRBD2 identical over 11 bases. J lost 3 bases, V lost 5 bases, and 3 bases had no gene match. CDR3 length equals 14 residues. The germline V gene encodes CDR1 SEHNR and CDR2 FQNEAQ (reference sequence). CDR3 residues: CASSNGTSGYEQYF. CDR3 bases: TGTGCCAGCAGCAACGGGACTAGCGGCTACGAGCAGTACTTC.

In this sample, this clone turned up once. The chain couples TRBV18 to TRBJ1-4, with TRBD1 matching over 7 bases. The CDR3 sequence is 15 residues long. Trimming removed 3 bases from V and 3 bases from J; junction bases left unmatched: 4. The germline V gene encodes CDR1 KGHSH and CDR2 LQKENI. The DNA of the CDR3 is TGTGCCAGCTCACCGAACAGGGGTGCTAATGAAAAACTGTTTTTT. Its translation is CASSPNRGANEKLFF. The complete variable domain, with remaining parts taken from reference TRBV18 and TRBJ1-4, reads NAGVMQNPRHLVRRRGQEARLRCSPMKGHSHVYWYRQLPEEGLKFMVYLQKENIIDESGMPKERFSAEFPKEGPSILRIQQVVRGDSAAYFCASSPNRGANEKLFFGSGTQLSVL.

V is TRBV2 and J is TRBJ1-4; D uncertain. Germline CDR1 SNHLY, CDR2 FYNNEI. V dropped 2 bases and J dropped 8 bases, with 9 bases sitting between them. This CDR3 contains 13 residues. The CDR3 here is CASSERQGEKLFF. DNA for the CDR3: TGTGCCAGCAGTGAAAGACAAGGAGAAAAACTGTTTTTT.

This chain links TRBV7-2 with TRBJ2-5; no definite D call. The CDR3 extends over 10 amino acids. Trimming pared 8 bases from V and 2 bases from J, leaving 3 bases between. Germline CDR1 SGHTA, CDR2 FQGNSA. The CDR3 loop reads CASAQETQYF. CDR3 bases: TGTGCCAGCGCGCAAGAGACCCAGTACTTC. The full variable domain, in which reference TRBV7-2 and TRBJ2-5 provide the parts outside the CDR3, is GAGVSQSPSNKVTEKGKDVELRCDPISGHTALYWYRQSLGQGLEFLIYFQGNSAPDKSGLPSDRFSAERTGGSVSTLTIQRTQQEDSAVYLCASAQETQYFGPGTRLLVL.

The CDR3 DNA reads TGTGCCAGCAGCCAGACCTCCAGCGGGGACACCGGGGAGCTGTTTTTT. This encodes CASSQTSSGDTGELFF. The chain is built from TRBV28 and TRBJ2-2; 7 nucleotides line up with TRBD2. There are 16 residues in the CDR3. Looked up from germline, CDR1 is MDHEN and CDR2 is SYDVKM. V shed 6 bases and J 3 bases; nucleotides not matched to a gene: 10.

The chain joins TRBV4-3 to TRBJ1-3; possibly TRBD1 for D (6 bases). V lost 0 bases and J 2 bases, leaving 11 bases between the germline ends. The germline CDR1 and CDR2 sequences are LGHNA and YSLEER. The CDR3 length is 16 residues. CDR3 DNA sequence: TGCGCCAGCAGCCAAGATTTTGAGGGGGCTGGAAACACCATATATTTT. Its protein is CASSQDFEGAGNTIYF.

V is TRBV6-5 and J is TRBJ2-7; D possibly corresponds to TRBD1 (5 bases). The germline CDR1 and CDR2 sequences are MNHEY and SVGAGI. The CDR3 totals 13 residues. Trimming removed 6 bases at V and 0 bases at J, with 9 bases between. Here the CDR3 DNA reads TGTGCCAGCAGCTTCAGGGACTCCTACGAGCAGTACTTC. Translating it yields CASSFRDSYEQYF.

The rearrangement uses TRBV5-1 and TRBJ2-1, with TRBD2 matching over 8 bases. V shed 5 bases, J shed 10 bases, and the junction held 11 bases outside the gene matches. The CDR3 consists of 14 residues. Per the germline V gene, CDR1 is SGHRS and CDR2 is YFSETQ. The CDR3 DNA reads as TGCGCCAGCAGTCCCGGGGGACTAGATTACGAGCAGTTCTTC. The encoded protein is CASSPGGLDYEQFF.

J is TRBJ1-4 and V is TRBV7-9; D is undetermined. Germline lookup yields CDR1 SEHNR and CDR2 FQNEAQ (reference sequence). V was cut by 1 base and J by 4 bases, with 7 bases left in between. CDR3 length: 14 amino acids. CDR3 bases: TGTGCCAGCAGCTTAGGAAGCGTTAATGAAAAACTGTTTTTT. This encodes CASSLGSVNEKLFF.

The chain carries TRBV10-3 and TRBJ1-2; TRBD1 agrees at 7 bases. The CDR3 spans 14 residues. V lost 10 bases to trimming and J lost 3 bases; unmatched junction nucleotides: 11. The germline CDR1 and CDR2 sequences are ENHRY and SYGVKD. CDR3 amino acids: CATATYGQDYGYTF. In DNA, the CDR3 is TGTGCCACCGCCACTTACGGACAGGACTATGGCTACACCTTC.

The genes are TRBV7-3 and TRBJ2-1, with D possibly matching TRBD2 (7 bases). Trimming took 1 base from V and 4 from J, leaving 26 bases between them. CDR1 SGHTA and CDR2 FQGTGA come from the germline V gene. This CDR3 spans 20 amino acids. CDR3 sequence reads: CASSLIGYIRGAGTYNEQFF. The CDR3 DNA follows: TGTGCCAGCAGCTTAATTGGGTATATTCGGGGGGCCGGTACGTACAATGAGCAGTTCTTC.

This clone was seen a handful of times. This chain links TRBV6-1 with TRBJ1-1; 7 bases fit TRBD1. J gave up 11 bases and V 3 bases, and 3 bases lay outside the gene matches. The CDR3 runs 11 residues. Germline V gives CDR1 MNHNS, CDR2 SASEGT. The CDR3 loop reads CASSEGTDAFF. The CDR3, as DNA: TGTGCCAGCAGTGAGGGGACAGATGCTTTCTTT.

This clone was seen once. This CDR3 reads CASSQDFQANEQFF. CDR3 sequence (DNA): TGCGCCAGCAGCCAAGATTTCCAGGCCAATGAGCAGTTCTTC. This chain connects TRBV4-3 to TRBJ2-1; D remains unclear. This CDR3 has 14 residues. The V end was cut by 0 bases, the J end by 6 bases, with 9 bases between. Germline CDR1 reads LGHNA; CDR2 reads YSLEER.

The chain joins TRBV28 to TRBJ1-3; a weak D match, TRBD1 (6 bases). Germline CDR1 MDHEN, CDR2 SYDVKM. V was cut by 5 bases and J by 0 bases, with 17 bases left in between. The CDR3 extends over 17 amino acids. CDR3 amino acids: CASSPATDRFSGNTIYF. In DNA, the CDR3 is TGTGCCAGCAGTCCCGCTACTGACAGGTTCTCTGGAAACACCATATATTTT. Based on the CDR3 plus reference TRBV28 and TRBJ1-3, the full variable domain is DVKVTQSSRYLVKRTGEKVFLECVQDMDHENMFWYRQDPGLGLRLIYFSYDVKMKEKGDIPEGYSVSREKKERFSLILESASTNQTSMYLCASSPATDRFSGNTIYFGEGSWLTVV.

The J gene is TRBJ1-5, the V gene TRBV19; D possibly corresponds to TRBD1 (6 bases). This CDR3 contains 17 residues. V was clipped by 4 bases and J by 2 bases, with 18 bases between them. Germline-derived CDR1 and CDR2 are LNHDA and SQIVND (reference sequence). The CDR3 loop is CASSKGGGRVRNQPQHF. CDR3 DNA sequence: TGTGCCAGTAGTAAGGGTGGGGGCAGGGTCCGCAATCAGCCCCAGCATTTT.

The rearrangement links TRBV7-3 to TRBJ1-1, with D uncertain. V dropped 5 bases and J dropped 6 bases, with 10 bases sitting between them. The CDR3 runs 12 residues. Germline lookup yields CDR1 SGHTA and CDR2 FQGTGA. CDR3 sequence (DNA): TGTGCCAGCAGCATCGGTGGTGCTGAAGCTTTCTTT. It specifies CASSIGGAEAFF.

This chain joins TRBV7-9 and TRBJ1-2; D gene ambiguous. The CDR3 totals 17 residues. Deletions cut 2 bases from V and 0 bases from J, with 16 bases between. The germline gives CDR1 SEHNR, CDR2 FQNEAQ (reference sequence). The CDR3 is CASSLRRGGITNYGYTF. CDR3 bases: TGTGCCAGCAGCTTAAGACGAGGCGGGATTACTAACTATGGCTACACCTTC.

The chain has TRBV5-4 and TRBJ2-4, with TRBD2 matching 11 bases. Germline lookup yields CDR1 SGHNT and CDR2 YYREEE (reference sequence). The CDR3 is 17 amino acids. Trimming removed 4 bases from V and 1 base from J; junction bases left unmatched: 7. CDR3 bases: TGTGCCAGCAGCCGAAGACTAGCGGGAATGGCCAAAAACATTCAGTACTTC. Translating gives CASSRRLAGMAKNIQYF.

The chain recombines TRBV18 with TRBJ2-3, with 8 nucleotides matching TRBD2. V shed 5 bases and J 2 bases; nucleotides not matched to a gene: 6. CDR1 KGHSH and CDR2 LQKENI come from the germline V gene. The CDR3 runs to 15 residues. CDR3 residues: CASSSTSGTTDTQYF. The CDR3 DNA reads as TGTGCCAGCTCATCAACTAGCGGAACCACAGATACGCAGTATTTT.

The chain recombines TRBV4-1 with TRBJ1-2; 8 bases agree with TRBD1. This CDR3 comprises 15 residues. Germline-derived CDR1 and CDR2 are MGHRA and YSYEKL. J lost 4 bases, V lost 1 base, and 5 bases had no gene match. CDR3 sequence reads: CASSQGTGRPYGYTF. The CDR3 region has the DNA TGCGCCAGCAGCCAAGGGACAGGGAGGCCCTATGGCTACACCTTC.

The chain couples TRBV7-6 to TRBJ1-4; weak D call: TRBD1 (5 bases). Germline values: CDR1 SGHVS, CDR2 FNYEAQ. Trimming removed 5 bases at V and 7 bases at J, with 20 bases between. This CDR3 comprises 16 residues. CDR3 DNA: TGTGCCAGCAGCGTAGATCGGCGGGGGGGAACTGAAAAACTGTTTTTT. It encodes CASSVDRRGGTEKLFF.

The V call is TRBV29-1, the J call TRBJ2-3; TRBD2 matches 11 bases. Per germline, CDR1 SQVTM and CDR2 ANQGSEA. Unmatched junction bases numbered 3, after V lost 1 base and J lost 0 bases. The CDR3 consists of 16 residues. DNA of the CDR3: TGCAGCGTTGAAGGGACTAGCGGGTTAAGCACAGATACGCAGTATTTT. Its protein product is CSVEGTSGLSTDTQYF.

V is TRBV2 and J is TRBJ2-2, with 7 bases that match TRBD1. Germline assignment: CDR1 SNHLY and CDR2 FYNNEI. The CDR3 is 16 residues long. V shed 1 base, J shed 0 bases, and the junction held 2 bases outside the gene matches. The CDR3 DNA reads as TGTGCCAGCAGTGAAGAAGGGACAGCGAACACCGGGGAGCTGTTTTTT. It yields the protein CASSEEGTANTGELFF.

The chain carries TRBV18 and TRBJ2-1, with 11 bases matching TRBD2. The length of the CDR3 is 15 residues. The J segment lost 9 bases and the V segment lost 3 bases, leaving 7 bases of the junction unmatched. CDR1 KGHSH and CDR2 LQKENI come from the germline V gene. The CDR3 nucleotides read TGTGCCAGCTCACCGGGACTAGCGGCGGTTTTTGAGCAGTTCTTC. Translation gives CASSPGLAAVFEQFF.